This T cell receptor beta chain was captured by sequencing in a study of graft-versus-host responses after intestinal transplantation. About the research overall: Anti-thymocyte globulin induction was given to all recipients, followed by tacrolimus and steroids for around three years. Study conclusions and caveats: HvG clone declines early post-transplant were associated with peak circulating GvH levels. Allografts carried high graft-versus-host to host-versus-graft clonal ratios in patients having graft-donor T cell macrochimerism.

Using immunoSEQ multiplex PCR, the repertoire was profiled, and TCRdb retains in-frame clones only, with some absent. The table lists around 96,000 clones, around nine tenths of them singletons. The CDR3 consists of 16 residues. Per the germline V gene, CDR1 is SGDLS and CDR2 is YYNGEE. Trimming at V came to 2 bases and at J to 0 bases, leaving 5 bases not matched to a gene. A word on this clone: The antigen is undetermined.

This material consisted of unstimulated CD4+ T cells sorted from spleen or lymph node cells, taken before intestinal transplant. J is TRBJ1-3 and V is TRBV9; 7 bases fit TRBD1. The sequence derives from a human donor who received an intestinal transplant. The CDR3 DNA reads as TGTGCCAGCAGCGTGACAGGGACTAGCTCTGGAAACACCATATATTTT. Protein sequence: CASSVTGTSSGNTIYF. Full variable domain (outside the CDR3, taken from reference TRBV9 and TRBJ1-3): DSGVTQTPKHLITATGQRVTLRCSPRSGDLSVYWYQQSLDQGLQFLIQYYNGEERAKGNILERFSAQQFPDLHSELNLSSLELGDSALYFCASSVTGTSSGNTIYFGEGSWLTVV.